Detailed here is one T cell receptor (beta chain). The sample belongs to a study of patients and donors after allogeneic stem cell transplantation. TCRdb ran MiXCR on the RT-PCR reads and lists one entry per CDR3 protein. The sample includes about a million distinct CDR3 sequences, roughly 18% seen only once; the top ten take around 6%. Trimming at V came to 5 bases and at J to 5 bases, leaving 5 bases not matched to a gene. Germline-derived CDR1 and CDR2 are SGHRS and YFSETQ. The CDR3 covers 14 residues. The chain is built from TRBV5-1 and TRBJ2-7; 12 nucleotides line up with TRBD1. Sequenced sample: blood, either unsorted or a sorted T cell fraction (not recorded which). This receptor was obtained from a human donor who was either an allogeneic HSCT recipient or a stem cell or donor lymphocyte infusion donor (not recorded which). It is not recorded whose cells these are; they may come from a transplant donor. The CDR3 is CASRRDRGLNEQYF. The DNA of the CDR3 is TGCGCCAGCAGGCGGGACAGGGGGCTAAACGAGCAGTACTTC.